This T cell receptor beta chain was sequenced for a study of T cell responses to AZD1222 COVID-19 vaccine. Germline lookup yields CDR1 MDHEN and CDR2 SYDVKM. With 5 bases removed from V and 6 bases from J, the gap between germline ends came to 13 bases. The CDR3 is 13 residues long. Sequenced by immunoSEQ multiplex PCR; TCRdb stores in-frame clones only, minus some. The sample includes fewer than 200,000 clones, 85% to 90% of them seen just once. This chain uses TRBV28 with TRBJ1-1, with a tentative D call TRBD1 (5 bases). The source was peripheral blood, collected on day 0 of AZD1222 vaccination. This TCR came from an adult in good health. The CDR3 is CASSPLGVAEAFF. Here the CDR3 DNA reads TGTGCCAGCAGTCCATTGGGGGTAGCTGAAGCTTTCTTT.